The 30 T cell receptor beta chains listed next were all sequenced from one sample in a study of blood T cell repertoires in COVID-19. Profiled with immunoSEQ multiplex PCR; TCRdb holds only in-frame clones, not every one. Of some 150,000 clones in the sample, approximately 87% were seen once. Sequenced input: PBMCs or T cells enriched from blood (not recorded which). The receptors were sampled from a woman between 50 and 59 years old who had recovered from COVID-19.

The chain links TRBV11-3 to TRBJ1-2; D might be TRBD1 (5 bases). Germline V lookup: CDR1 SGHNT, CDR2 YENEEA. The CDR3 is 11 amino acids. V was pared by 6 bases and J by 6 bases, with 8 bases between. CDR3 loop: CASRGRDGYTF. CDR3 nucleotides: TGTGCCAGCAGGGGCAGGGATGGCTACACCTTC. Full variable domain (rest looked up from reference TRBV11-3 and TRBJ1-2): EAGVVQSPRYKIIEKKQPVAFWCNPISGHNTLYWYLQNLGQGPELLIRYENEEAVDDSQLPKDRFSAERLKGVDSTLKIQPAELGDSAVYLCASRGRDGYTFGSGTRLTVV.

The rearrangement uses TRBV7-3 and TRBJ1-6, with TRBD1 matching 7 bases. Germline trimming cut 5 bases from V and 7 bases from J; bases unmatched to any gene: 11. The CDR3 sequence is 16 residues long. Germline assignment: CDR1 SGHTA and CDR2 FQGTGA. CDR3 coding DNA: TGTGCCAGCAGCCAACTGGGTCGGACAGGCAATTCACCCCTCCACTTT. Translated, it gives CASSQLGRTGNSPLHF.

The chain is built from TRBV9 and TRBJ1-1, with D possibly matching TRBD1 (6 bases). Germline V gene data show CDR1 as SGDLS and CDR2 as YYNGEE. Trimming left V 7 bases short and J 11 bases short, with 21 bases between. This CDR3 comprises 13 residues. Here the CDR3 reads CASRPRGGGEAFF. The DNA of the CDR3 is TGTGCCAGCCGCCCAAGGGGAGGGGGGGAGGCTTTCTTT. The variable domain in full, with the rest retrieved from reference TRBV9 and TRBJ1-1, is DSGVTQTPKHLITATGQRVTLRCSPRSGDLSVYWYQQSLDQGLQFLIQYYNGEERAKGNILERFSAQQFPDLHSELNLSSLELGDSALYFCASRPRGGGEAFFGQGTRLTVV.

The chain joins TRBV2 to TRBJ1-2; D is uncertain. Germline V gene lookup returns CDR1 SNHLY and CDR2 FYNNEI. V lost 8 bases and J 0 bases, leaving 13 bases between the germline ends. The CDR3 runs 14 residues. CDR3 nucleotides: TGTGCCAGCGGAAAAACCGACACTAACTATGGCTACACCTTC. This sequence encodes CASGKTDTNYGYTF. Based on the CDR3 plus reference TRBV2 and TRBJ1-2, the full variable domain is EPEVTQTPSHQVTQMGQEVILRCVPISNHLYFYWYRQILGQKVEFLVSFYNNEISEKSEIFDDQFSVERPDGSNFTLKIRSTKLEDSAMYFCASGKTDTNYGYTFGSGTRLTVV.

This rearrangement joins TRBV2 to TRBJ1-1; tentative D call: TRBD1 (6 bases). The CDR3 consists of 13 residues. The germline gives CDR1 SNHLY, CDR2 FYNNEI. V gave up 6 bases and J gave up 1 base, with 9 bases separating them. CDR3 sequence: CASRLTGNTEAFF. CDR3 nucleotide sequence: TGTGCCAGCAGATTGACAGGGAACACTGAAGCTTTCTTT.

This clone was recorded a few times. The V call is TRBV9, the J call TRBJ1-3; D not certain. The CDR3 is 14 amino acids. The germline V gene has CDR1 SGDLS and CDR2 YYNGEE. V was clipped by 2 bases and J by 6 bases, with 12 bases between them. Here the CDR3 DNA reads TGTGCCAGCAGCGTTGGAGGTATCGAAAACACCATATATTTT. Its protein is CASSVGGIENTIYF.

The V call is TRBV28, the J call TRBJ1-3, with TRBD1 matching 7 bases. V trimming: 3 bases; J trimming: 4 bases; junction bases outside the gene matches: 6. CDR3 length equals 15 residues. Germline loops: CDR1 MDHEN, CDR2 SYDVKM. The CDR3 reads CASSFGRGAGNTIYF. The CDR3 DNA sequence: TGTGCCAGCAGTTTCGGCAGGGGGGCCGGAAACACCATATATTTT.

The V and J genes are TRBV15 and TRBJ2-7; D gene unclear. From germline, CDR1 is LNHNV and CDR2 YYDKDF (reference sequence). CDR3 length equals 14 residues. V was pared by 0 bases and J by 2 bases, with 8 bases between. The CDR3 spells CATSREPSAYEQYV. The CDR3 DNA sequence: TGTGCCACCAGCAGAGAGCCGTCGGCCTACGAGCAGTACGTC.

This clone appeared a few times. The chain employs TRBV5-4 and TRBJ2-1, with 12 bases that match TRBD2. The CDR3 has 17 amino acids. The trim removed 2 bases at V and 7 bases at J, leaving 10 bases unmatched. CDR1 and CDR2 from the germline V gene are SGHNT and YYREEE (reference sequence). DNA of the CDR3: TGTGCCAGCAGCTTACAAATCACTAGCGGGAGGACTAATGAGCAGTTCTTC. This encodes CASSLQITSGRTNEQFF. The full variable domain, completed using reference TRBV5-4 and TRBJ2-1, is ETGVTQSPTHLIKTRGQQVTLRCSSQSGHNTVSWYQQALGQGPQFIFQYYREEENGRGNFPPRFSGLQFPNYSSELNVNALELDDSALYLCASSLQITSGRTNEQFFGPGTRLTVL.

This chain uses TRBV30 with TRBJ1-1, with D perhaps matching TRBD1 (5 bases). The CDR3 is 16 residues long. Trimming left V 4 bases short and J 4 bases short, with 22 bases between. Germline V CDR1 and CDR2: GTSNPN, SVGIG (reference sequence). Written as DNA, the CDR3 is TGTGCCTGGACCCAATACCTGCGGGGACCCTTCACTGAAGCTTTCTTT. The encoded protein is CAWTQYLRGPFTEAFF. Supplemented by reference TRBV30 and TRBJ1-1, the full variable domain reads SQTIHQWPATLVQPVGSPLSLECTVEGTSNPNLYWYRQAAGRGLQLLFYSVGIGQISSEVPQNLSASRPQDRQFILSSKKLLLSDSGFYLCAWTQYLRGPFTEAFFGQGTRLTVV.

The chain has TRBV11-2 and TRBJ2-7; maybe TRBD1 (6 bases). CDR1 is SGHAT, CDR2 FQNNGV, per germline. The CDR3 consists of 13 residues. V lost 2 bases and J lost 2, with 7 bases in between. The CDR3 coding sequence is TGTGCCAGCAGCTTAAGGGACACCTACGAGCAGTACGTC. It specifies CASSLRDTYEQYV.

The chain links TRBV10-3 to TRBJ1-5; 7 bases are shared with TRBD1. This CDR3 has 14 amino acids. V gave up 2 bases and J gave up 5 bases; unmatched junction bases: 3. Germline V CDR1 and CDR2: ENHRY, SYGVKD. This chain's CDR3 is CAISEGQGDQPQHF. In DNA form, the CDR3 reads TGTGCCATCAGTGAGGGTCAGGGGGATCAGCCCCAGCATTTT.

The chain links TRBV27 to TRBJ1-1; 9 bases are a match to TRBD1. Trimming took 1 base from V and 8 from J; bases not matched to a gene: 11. The CDR3 contains 16 residues. The germline CDR1 and CDR2 sequences are MNHEY and SMNVEV (reference sequence). The CDR3 loop is CASSLFSTGGGREAFF. The CDR3 DNA follows: TGTGCCAGCAGTTTATTTTCTACAGGGGGCGGCAGGGAAGCTTTCTTT.

CDR3 sequence (DNA): TGTGCCAGCAGCAGACAGGGTAGTTCACCCCTCCACTTT. This gives the protein CASSRQGSSPLHF. The chain joins TRBV5-8 to TRBJ1-6; 7 bases agree with TRBD1. V lost 4 bases and J lost 9; bases outside the gene matches: 4. There are 13 residues in the CDR3. CDR1 is SGHTS, CDR2 YDEGEE, per germline.

V is TRBV18 and J is TRBJ2-3; a weak D match, TRBD1 (5 bases). V gave up 8 bases and J gave up 1 base, with 10 bases separating them. Germline V CDR1 and CDR2: KGHSH, LQKENI. The CDR3 is 13 amino acids. The CDR3 DNA is TGTGCCAGCATGCAGGGCGGCACAGATACGCAGTATTTT. Encoded protein: CASMQGGTDTQYF.

The chain combines TRBV28 with TRBJ1-5; TRBD1 is a possible D gene (6 bases). The CDR3 is 16 amino acids. Germline V CDR1 and CDR2: MDHEN, SYDVKM. V was shortened by 1 base and J by 0 bases, with 10 bases between the two germline ends. The CDR3 sequence is CASSLFPGDSNQPQHF. The DNA of the CDR3 is TGTGCCAGCAGTTTATTCCCAGGGGATAGCAATCAGCCCCAGCATTTT.

The table lists this clone with a count of one. In DNA form, the CDR3 reads TGTGCCAGCAGTGACACGACAGTTTATAGCAATCAGCCCCAGCATTTT. Its protein is CASSDTTVYSNQPQHF. This chain connects TRBV2 to TRBJ1-5; tentatively, D is TRBD1 (5 bases). The CDR3 has 16 amino acids. Trimming shortened V by 3 bases and J by 0 bases, and 12 bases separated the two germline ends. CDR1 is SNHLY and CDR2 is FYNNEI in the germline V gene.

This rearrangement joins TRBV11-3 to TRBJ2-7, with 9 nucleotides matching TRBD2. The CDR3 length is 16 residues. The trim removed 5 bases at V and 5 bases at J, leaving 13 bases unmatched. Germline V gene data show CDR1 as SGHNT and CDR2 as YENEEA. CDR3: CASSTLPGLASHEQYV. CDR3 DNA: TGTGCCAGCAGCACCCTACCGGGACTAGCATCCCACGAGCAGTACGTC.

This chain connects TRBV12-3 or TRBV12-4 to TRBJ2-3; 7 bases align to TRBD2. CDR3 length equals 10 residues. Germline trimming cut 11 bases from V and 10 bases from J; bases unmatched to any gene: 6. The CDR3 protein is CASGGPAQYF. Written as DNA, the CDR3 is TGTGCCTCGGGAGGTCCGGCGCAGTATTTT.

The chain links TRBV29-1 to TRBJ1-6; 7 bases fit TRBD1. This CDR3 has 13 residues. The junction had 9 bases not matched to a gene; V was cut back by 6 bases and J by 10 bases. Looked up from germline, CDR1 is SQVTM and CDR2 is ANQGSEA. This CDR3 reads CSVGQDFGSPLHF. For the CDR3, the DNA is TGCAGCGTCGGACAGGACTTCGGGTCACCCCTCCACTTT.

This clone was counted many times. Other DNA sequences from this sample encode an identical CDR3 as well. The chain combines TRBV2 with TRBJ2-7; perhaps TRBD2 as D (6 bases). Germline values: CDR1 SNHLY, CDR2 FYNNEI. The CDR3 contains 10 residues. The V and J ends lost 9 bases and 4 bases respectively, with 7 bases between them. CDR3 in amino acids: CASGRYEQYV. CDR3 DNA: TGTGCCAGTGGGAGGTACGAGCAGTACGTC.

The V and J genes are TRBV7-2 and TRBJ1-3; D gene uncertain. Germline CDR1 reads SGHTA; CDR2 reads FQGNSA. The CDR3 spans 14 residues. V lost 1 base and J 1 base, leaving 5 bases between the germline ends. In DNA form, the CDR3 reads TGTGCCAGCAGCTTAGGGACTTCTGGAAACACCATATATTTT. Translated, it gives CASSLGTSGNTIYF.

The chain joins TRBV2 to TRBJ2-3, with D unclear. The CDR3 length is 16 residues. V shed 8 bases and J shed 0 bases, with 18 bases lying between them. Germline loops: CDR1 SNHLY, CDR2 FYNNEI. The CDR3, as DNA: TGTGCCAGCCCTTCCCCAGGTTCCGGCAGCACAGATACGCAGTATTTT. It specifies CASPSPGSGSTDTQYF.

This CDR3 is CASSPAGYTGELFF. For the CDR3, the DNA is TGTGCCAGCAGCCCCGCCGGGTACACCGGGGAGCTGTTTTTT. This chain links TRBV6-5 with TRBJ2-2; no definite D call. The V end lost 6 bases, the J end lost 3 bases, and 11 bases lay between the germline ends. This CDR3 region has 14 residues. From germline, CDR1 is MNHEY and CDR2 SVGAGI.

V and J are TRBV5-4 and TRBJ2-1, with 10 bases matching TRBD2. The CDR3 covers 15 residues. Germline V gene sequence: CDR1 SGHNT, CDR2 YYREEE (reference sequence). Trimming at V came to 2 bases and at J to 5 bases, leaving 4 bases not matched to a gene. CDR3 coding DNA: TGTGCCAGCAGCTTTAGCGGGGGGACCAACAATGAGCAGTTCTTC. Translation gives CASSFSGGTNNEQFF.

The J gene is TRBJ2-1, the V gene TRBV6-5, with 7 bases fitting TRBD1. This CDR3 spans 14 amino acids. Germline-derived CDR1 and CDR2 are MNHEY and SVGAGI. The V gene end was trimmed by 4 bases and the J gene end by 0 bases; junction bases not matched to a gene: 0. DNA of the CDR3: TGTGCCAGCAGTTCAGGGGGCTCCTACAATGAGCAGTTCTTC. It codes for CASSSGGSYNEQFF.

This clone was seen a few times. This chain uses TRBV20-1 with TRBJ2-7; D is unclear. This CDR3 comprises 11 residues. From germline, CDR1 is DFQATT and CDR2 SNEGSKA (reference sequence). With 4 bases removed from V and 6 bases from J, the gap between germline ends came to 10 bases. This CDR3 reads CSANYGFEQYV. The CDR3 DNA follows: TGCAGTGCTAATTACGGGTTCGAGCAGTACGTC.

CDR3 region: CASSIGQGSNQPQHF. The CDR3 coding sequence is TGTGCCAGTAGTATTGGGCAGGGGAGCAATCAGCCCCAGCATTTT. The rearrangement links TRBV19 to TRBJ1-5, with D tentatively TRBD1 (6 bases). Germline values: CDR1 LNHDA, CDR2 SQIVND (reference sequence). Between the trimmed V and J ends, which lost 3 bases and 1 base, there was a span of 10 bases. The CDR3 is made up of 15 amino acids.

This chain links TRBV28 with TRBJ1-1, with unresolved D. Per germline, CDR1 MDHEN and CDR2 SYDVKM. The CDR3 has 17 amino acids. V was pared by 5 bases and J by 0 bases, with 19 bases between. CDR3 in amino acids: CASSTLGVPLMNTEAFF. The CDR3 DNA is TGTGCCAGCAGTACCCTCGGGGTCCCCCTTATGAACACTGAAGCTTTCTTT.

The V gene is TRBV6-1, the J gene TRBJ1-6, with D perhaps TRBD1 (6 bases). The CDR3 sequence is 20 residues long. V was clipped by 3 bases and J by 0 bases, with 21 bases between them. From germline, CDR1 is MNHNS and CDR2 SASEGT. CDR3 DNA: TGTGCCAGCAGTGATGGGACACGCCGAAATAGGACCTCCTATAATTCACCCCTCCACTTT. This sequence encodes CASSDGTRRNRTSYNSPLHF.